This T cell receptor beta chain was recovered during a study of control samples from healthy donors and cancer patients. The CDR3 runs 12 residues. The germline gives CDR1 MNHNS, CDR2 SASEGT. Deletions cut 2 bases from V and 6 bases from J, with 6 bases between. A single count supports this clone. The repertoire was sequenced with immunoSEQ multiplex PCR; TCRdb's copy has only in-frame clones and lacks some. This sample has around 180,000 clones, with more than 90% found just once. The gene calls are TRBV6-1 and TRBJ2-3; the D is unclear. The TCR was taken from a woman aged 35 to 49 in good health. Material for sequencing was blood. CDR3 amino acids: CASSEYLDTQYF. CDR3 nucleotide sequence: TGTGCCAGCAGTGAATATTTGGATACGCAGTATTTT.